A selection of T cell receptor beta chains follows, all from one sample in a study of CD8 T cells in Susac syndrome. TCRdb reanalysed the immunoSEQ multiplex PCR reads using MiXCR and keeps one entry per CDR3 protein. The sample lists approximately 110,000 distinct CDR3 sequences, roughly 95% occurring once. Sequencing used CD4+ T cells from PBMCs. The receptors were gathered from a human donor in good health. The CDR3 runs from the conserved cysteine through the conserved F or W. The D gene is left open where the match is weak. Size tells how often a clone was seen (once, few, many) or the class of an expanded clone, and some rows leave it out.

V,D,size,J,DNA,CDR3
TRBV15,TRBD2,-,TRBJ2-3,TGTGCCACCAGCAGAGATTACAGAGGGGCTAGCGGGCCATCGGATACGCAGTATTTT,CATSRDYRGASGPSDTQYF
TRBV25-1,-,-,TRBJ2-5,TGTGCCAGCCGAACGGACAGACAAGAGACCCAGTACTTC,CASRTDRQETQYF
TRBV9,-,-,TRBJ2-2,TGTGCCAGCAGTCCCTCTTTGGGGGGGCCCTACACCGGGGAGCTGTTTTTT,CASSPSLGGPYTGELFF
TRBV2,-,-,TRBJ2-7,TGTGCCAGCAGTGAAACGAACTACGAGCAGTACTTC,CASSETNYEQYF
TRBV3-1,-,-,TRBJ2-2,TGTGCCAGCAGCCAATATCGGGGAAGGAACACCGGGGAGCTGTTTTTT,CASSQYRGRNTGELFF
TRBV24-1,-,-,TRBJ2-2,TGTGCCACCAAATCTACGGTGAACACCGGGGAGCTGTTTTTT,CATKSTVNTGELFF
TRBV29-1,-,-,TRBJ1-4,TGCAGCGTTGGGACATCGCGAGGGGAAAAACTGTTTTTT,CSVGTSRGEKLFF
TRBV9,TRBD1,-,TRBJ2-5,TGTGCCAGCAGCGTAGGAGGACAGGGGGAGACCCAGTACTTC,CASSVGGQGETQYF
TRBV29-1,TRBD2,-,TRBJ2-3,TGCAGCGTTGAAACCGGGGGGACAGATACGCAGTATTTT,CSVETGGTDTQYF
TRBV20-1,-,-,TRBJ2-1,TGCAGTGCTAGAGCCTTGAGGGTCAGGGAAAATGAGCAGTTCTTC,CSARALRVRENEQFF
TRBV5-1,-,-,TRBJ1-2,TGCGCCAGCAGCTATTCGGAGAGACACGGCCATGGCTACACCTTC,CASSYSERHGHGYTF
TRBV6-5,TRBD1,-,TRBJ1-6,TGTGCCAGCAGACAAGGGGGCCAGAATTCACCCCTCCACTTT,CASRQGGQNSPLHF
TRBV3-1,-,-,TRBJ2-7,TGTGCCAGCAGCCAAGCGTCGTGGGGTTACTCCTACGAGCAGTACTTC,CASSQASWGYSYEQYF
TRBV5-4,TRBD1,-,TRBJ2-5,TGTGCCAGCAGCCTACCGGACAGGGCGGAGACCCAGTACTTC,CASSLPDRAETQYF
TRBV29-1,-,-,TRBJ2-5,TGCAGGGCGCAGTGGCGGCTCCAAGAGACCCAGTACTTC,CRAQWRLQETQYF
TRBV7-9,-,-,TRBJ2-6,TGTGCCAGCAGCTGGGACCTACCCTCTGGGGCCAACGTCCTGACTTTC,CASSWDLPSGANVLTF
TRBV29-1,-,once,TRBJ2-7,TGCAGCGTTGAACAGGGTTCCTCCTACGAGCAGTACTTC,CSVEQGSSYEQYF
TRBV14,-,-,TRBJ2-7,TGTGCCAGCAGCCATCAAACTAGGCTGGATGGCGACGAGCAGTACTTC,CASSHQTRLDGDEQYF
TRBV29-1,-,-,TRBJ1-5,TGCAGCGTTGAAGATGAGGGTCAGCCCCAGCATTTT,CSVEDEGQPQHF
TRBV19,-,-,TRBJ2-1,TGTGCCAGTAGCGGGGGTTACAATGAGCAGTTCTTC,CASSGGYNEQFF
TRBV7-2,-,-,TRBJ2-7,TGTGCCAGCAGCTTAGCCTCTTCGGGAGCTCCCTACGAGCAGTACTTC,CASSLASSGAPYEQYF
TRBV5-1,-,-,TRBJ2-3,TGCGCCAGCAGCTCAGAGCGACCCACAGATACGCAGTATTTT,CASSSERPTDTQYF
TRBV2,-,-,TRBJ1-1,TGTGCCAGCACCTCCAGGGGAGAAGCTTTCTTT,CASTSRGEAFF
TRBV6-5,-,-,TRBJ2-7,TGTGCCAGCAGTTATCAGGGTTACGAGCAGTACTTC,CASSYQGYEQYF